The present entry profiles one T cell receptor (beta chain) with its context. The sample contains more than one DNA sequence encoding this CDR3. The assay was immunoSEQ multiplex PCR, and TCRdb's table has in-frame clones only and misses some. The sample records 2.5 million or so clones, approximately 94% being singletons. The entry originates in a study of shared clonotypes between healthy human individuals. Trimming shortened V by 2 bases and J by 5 bases, and 9 bases separated the two germline ends. Germline assignment: CDR1 SEHNR and CDR2 FQNEAQ (reference sequence). The CDR3 has 13 amino acids. The receptor was isolated from a man between 18 and 29 years old in good health. Sequencing was performed on naive CD4+ T cells sorted from blood. The subset here: CD45RA+ positively selected. This chain joins TRBV7-9 and TRBJ2-5; D remains unclear. The CDR3 DNA follows: TGTGCCAGCAGCTTAAAGGGCGGCGAGACCCAGTACTTC. This codes for CASSLKGGETQYF.